This T cell receptor beta chain stems from a study of vaccination and CD4 T cells after COVID-19. Sample treatment: approximately 10-day PBMC culture with coronavirus spike peptide pools or control peptides (ViraFEST assay). The table lists this clonotype with a few counts. Its matching antigen is unknown. The Oncomine TCR Beta short-read assay sequenced DNA from cultured CD4+ T cells. Investigators obtained genomic DNA by extraction from cultured CD4+ T cells. TCRdb re-analysed the PCR reads in MiXCR, keeping a single row per CDR3 protein. The data contain about 13,000 distinct CDR3 sequences, approximately 52% of them singletons. CDR1 and CDR2 from the germline V gene are SGHTA and FQGNSA. The CDR3 contains 15 residues. V lost 6 bases, J lost 5 bases, and 9 bases stayed unmatched.

The chain joins TRBV7-2 to TRBJ2-5, with 10 bases matching TRBD2. The clonotype was recovered from a human donor who had recovered from COVID-19. Sequencing was performed on CD4+ T cells from blood, cultured in vitro. The CDR3 spells CASRPSSGSVETQYF. The CDR3 DNA sequence: TGTGCCAGCAGACCTTCTAGCGGGAGTGTGGAGACCCAGTACTTC. Full variable domain (outside the CDR3, taken from reference TRBV7-2 and TRBJ2-5): GAGVSQSPSNKVTEKGKDVELRCDPISGHTALYWYRQSLGQGLEFLIYFQGNSAPDKSGLPSDRFSAERTGGSVSTLTIQRTQQEDSAVYLCASRPSSGSVETQYFGPGTRLLVL.